Listed here are 21 T cell receptor beta chains from one sample, sequenced in a study of immune cell composition in non-small cell lung cancer. The normal lung sample lay at least 3 cm, and maximally far, from the tumour. The table came from immunoSEQ multiplex PCR; TCRdb's copy has only in-frame clones and leaves some out. The sample records 5,500 to 7,000 clones, approximately 71% being singletons. The sequenced sample consisted of non-adjacent lung tissue. The receptors originated from a human donor with non-small cell lung cancer.

This clone was seen more than once but under ten times. The gene calls are TRBV30 and TRBJ1-6; 8 bases are a match to TRBD1. The CDR3 spans 12 residues. V gave up 5 bases and J gave up 7 bases; unmatched junction bases: 1. Germline CDR1 GTSNPN, CDR2 SVGIG (reference sequence). CDR3 sequence (DNA): TGTGCCTGGGACAGGGGAAATTCACCCCTCCACTTT. Translated, it gives CAWDRGNSPLHF.

This rearrangement joins TRBV29-1 to TRBJ1-1; 8 bases align to TRBD1. The CDR3 has 14 amino acids. Germline values: CDR1 SQVTM, CDR2 ANQGSEA. Losses at the gene ends were 4 bases for V and 6 bases for J; bases not matched to a gene: 10. The CDR3 region is CSVVEQGAGAEAFF. The CDR3, as DNA: TGCAGCGTTGTTGAGCAGGGGGCCGGGGCTGAAGCTTTCTTT.

This chain links TRBV14 with TRBJ2-2; tentatively, D is TRBD2 (5 bases). V lost 4 bases and J lost 6, with 12 bases in between. Looked up from germline, CDR1 is SGHDN and CDR2 is FVKESK. The CDR3 totals 14 residues. CDR3 residues: CASSLIRTSGELFF. The CDR3 DNA reads as TGTGCCAGCAGCCTCATAAGGACTTCCGGGGAGCTGTTTTTT.

This clone was seen more than once but under ten times. The V and J genes are TRBV6-1 and TRBJ2-7; 10 nucleotides match TRBD1. Germline V gene lookup returns CDR1 MNHNS and CDR2 SASEGT. The V segment lost 3 bases and the J segment 0 bases; nucleotides outside the gene matches: 2. The CDR3 runs 15 residues. CDR3 sequence reads: CASSDRQGASYEQYF. CDR3 coding DNA: TGTGCCAGCAGTGACCGACAGGGGGCCTCCTACGAGCAGTACTTC.

A single count supports this clone. The J gene is TRBJ2-3, the V gene TRBV11-3; the match to TRBD2 covers 8 bases. Germline lookup yields CDR1 SGHNT and CDR2 YENEEA. V shed 7 bases, J shed 5 bases, and the junction held 14 bases outside the gene matches. The CDR3 is 16 amino acids. In DNA form, the CDR3 reads TGTGCCAGCACACAAAACTATCGGGGGGGCGAAGATACGCAGTATTTT. Encoded protein: CASTQNYRGGEDTQYF. Combining the CDR3 with reference TRBV11-3 and TRBJ2-3 gives the whole variable domain EAGVVQSPRYKIIEKKQPVAFWCNPISGHNTLYWYLQNLGQGPELLIRYENEEAVDDSQLPKDRFSAERLKGVDSTLKIQPAELGDSAVYLCASTQNYRGGEDTQYFGPGTRLTVL.

This clone has more than one count but fewer than ten. This chain connects TRBV4-1 to TRBJ1-3; D gene ambiguous. V lost 0 bases and J lost 2, with 14 bases in between. Germline V lookup: CDR1 MGHRA, CDR2 YSYEKL. There are 17 residues in the CDR3. The CDR3 nucleotides read TGCGCCAGCAGCCAAGATCTGTTCGGGTTTACTGGAAACACCATATATTTT. Its translation: CASSQDLFGFTGNTIYF.

This clone was detected only a few times. This chain joins TRBV5-1 and TRBJ1-1; TRBD1 matches at 8 bases. The germline CDR1 and CDR2 sequences are SGHRS and YFSETQ. After removal of 3 bases from V and 3 bases from J, the junction contained 13 bases not matched to a gene. The CDR3 runs 17 residues. The CDR3 DNA reads TGCGCCAGCAGCTGGAGACAGGGGTCCGCTGGTGACACTGAAGCTTTCTTT. Amino acids: CASSWRQGSAGDTEAFF.

The chain couples TRBV4-1 to TRBJ2-4; 8 positions agree with TRBD1. From germline, CDR1 is MGHRA and CDR2 YSYEKL. Trimming at V came to 3 bases and at J to 9 bases, leaving 10 bases not matched to a gene. This CDR3 is built from 15 residues. CDR3 amino acids: CASSQEGDRLSIQYF. In DNA, the CDR3 is TGCGCCAGCAGCCAGGAAGGGGACAGGTTAAGCATTCAGTACTTC.

Here the CDR3 reads CATSRIPGRTQYF. The CDR3, as DNA: TGTGCCACCAGCAGAATTCCGGGGAGGACCCAGTACTTC. This chain connects TRBV15 to TRBJ2-5; TRBD2 is a possible D gene (5 bases). This CDR3 has 13 residues. Germline lookup yields CDR1 LNHNV and CDR2 YYDKDF (reference sequence). V was clipped by 2 bases and J by 7 bases, with 11 bases between them. Filled out from reference TRBV15 and TRBJ2-5, the complete variable domain reads DAMVIQNPRYQVTQFGKPVTLSCSQTLNHNVMYWYQQKSSQAPKLLFHYYDKDFNNEADTPDNFQSRRPNTSFCFLDIRSPGLGDTAMYLCATSRIPGRTQYFGPGTRLLVL.

V is TRBV5-1 and J is TRBJ2-1; unclear D gene. Germline CDR1 is SGHRS and CDR2 is YFSETQ. CDR3 length equals 14 residues. V was shortened by 0 bases and J by 3 bases, with 7 bases between the two germline ends. The CDR3 bases are TGCGCCAGCAGCTTGGATGTCGGCTACAATGAGCAGTTCTTC. Amino acids: CASSLDVGYNEQFF. Filled out from reference TRBV5-1 and TRBJ2-1, the complete variable domain reads KAGVTQTPRYLIKTRGQQVTLSCSPISGHRSVSWYQQTPGQGLQFLFEYFSETQRNKGNFPGRFSGRQFSNSRSEMNVSTLELGDSALYLCASSLDVGYNEQFFGPGTRLTVL.

This clone was counted once. The chain couples TRBV7-9 to TRBJ2-7; 8 bases align to TRBD1. Germline V CDR1 and CDR2: SEHNR, FQNEAQ (reference sequence). The CDR3 loop spans 15 amino acids. Germline trimming cut 1 base from V and 1 base from J; bases unmatched to any gene: 3. The CDR3 loop reads CASSLEGDRSYEQYF. CDR3 DNA sequence: TGTGCCAGCAGCTTAGAGGGGGACAGGTCCTACGAGCAGTACTTC.

This clone has more than one count but fewer than ten. The chain joins TRBV27 to TRBJ1-5; TRBD1 matches 8 bases. The junction had 0 bases not matched to a gene; V was cut back by 4 bases and J by 4 bases. Looked up from germline, CDR1 is MNHEY and CDR2 is SMNVEV (reference sequence). This CDR3 region has 13 residues. CDR3 bases: TGTGCCAGCAGTTGGACAGGGAATCAGCCCCAGCATTTT. Translated, it gives CASSWTGNQPQHF.

The chain uses TRBV30 and TRBJ2-1; TRBD1 matches 10 bases. The germline V gene encodes CDR1 GTSNPN and CDR2 SVGIG (reference sequence). The V gene end was trimmed by 1 base and the J gene end by 3 bases; junction bases not matched to a gene: 6. The CDR3 covers 16 residues. In nucleotides, the CDR3 is TGTGCCTGGAGTGGCCTTGACAGGGGGCTCTACAATGAGCAGTTCTTC. Protein: CAWSGLDRGLYNEQFF. The full variable domain, with the rest looked up from reference TRBV30 and TRBJ2-1, is SQTIHQWPATLVQPVGSPLSLECTVEGTSNPNLYWYRQAAGRGLQLLFYSVGIGQISSEVPQNLSASRPQDRQFILSSKKLLLSDSGFYLCAWSGLDRGLYNEQFFGPGTRLTVL.

This rearrangement joins TRBV2 to TRBJ2-4, with 7 nucleotides matching TRBD1. The CDR3 is 15 residues long. The germline V gene has CDR1 SNHLY and CDR2 FYNNEI. V lost 2 bases to trimming and J lost 5 bases; unmatched junction nucleotides: 6. CDR3 nucleotide sequence: TGTGCCAGCAGTGAATTCCGACAGGGTCAAAACATTCAGTACTTC. It encodes CASSEFRQGQNIQYF.

The chain employs TRBV4-2 and TRBJ2-3, with 9 bases lining up with TRBD2. Losses at the gene ends were 5 bases for V and 3 bases for J; bases not matched to a gene: 9. CDR1 is LGHNA, CDR2 YNFKEQ, per germline. The CDR3 has 16 residues. Here the CDR3 DNA reads TGTGCCAGCAGCTACATAGCGGGGGAGGGTACAGATACGCAGTATTTT. This sequence encodes CASSYIAGEGTDTQYF.

In this sample, this clone turned up a few times. The rearrangement links TRBV6-5 to TRBJ2-4, with TRBD1 identical over 9 bases. With V trimmed by 4 bases and J by 5 bases, 0 bases remained unmatched. Germline assignment: CDR1 MNHEY and CDR2 SVGAGI. This CDR3 has 13 residues. Written as DNA, the CDR3 is TGTGCCAGCAGTTGGGACAGGGAAAACATTCAGTACTTC. Protein sequence: CASSWDRENIQYF.

The gene calls are TRBV6-5 and TRBJ2-2, with TRBD1 matching 8 bases. The J segment lost 6 bases and the V segment lost 5 bases, leaving 5 bases of the junction unmatched. The CDR3 totals 14 residues. CDR1 is MNHEY and CDR2 is SVGAGI in the germline V gene. The CDR3 DNA reads as TGTGCCAGCAGTATCGGACAGGGCCCCGGGGAGCTGTTTTTT. Its translation: CASSIGQGPGELFF.

The chain links TRBV15 to TRBJ2-4; TRBD2 aligns across 11 bases. The length of the CDR3 is 16 residues. Germline V CDR1 and CDR2: LNHNV, YYDKDF (reference sequence). Trimming removed 5 bases from V and 1 base from J; junction bases left unmatched: 4. The chain's CDR3 is CATSSWTSGAKNIQYF. DNA for the CDR3: TGTGCCACCAGCTCCTGGACTAGCGGGGCCAAAAACATTCAGTACTTC.

V gene TRBV6-4 combines with J gene TRBJ2-3; 12 nucleotides align to TRBD2. Germline assignment: CDR1 MRHNA and CDR2 SNTAGT. This CDR3 spans 15 amino acids. Unmatched junction bases numbered 0, after V lost 4 bases and J lost 1 base. CDR3: CASSGLAGGTDTQYF. The CDR3, as DNA: TGTGCCAGCAGTGGACTAGCGGGGGGCACAGATACGCAGTATTTT.

In its sample, this clone was seen a few times. The chain links TRBV5-1 to TRBJ1-2; 7 bases agree with TRBD1. The ends lost 4 bases at V and 3 bases at J; junction bases unmatched: 6. The CDR3 consists of 14 residues. Germline V lookup: CDR1 SGHRS, CDR2 YFSETQ. This CDR3 is CASSARTGDYGYTF. Here the CDR3 DNA reads TGCGCCAGCAGCGCCAGGACAGGAGACTATGGCTACACCTTC.

The rearrangement uses TRBV9 and TRBJ1-1; possible D gene TRBD1, 6 bases. This CDR3 comprises 14 residues. CDR1 and CDR2 (germline): SGDLS, YYNGEE. Trimming removed 4 bases from V and 5 bases from J, with 15 bases in between. In DNA form, the CDR3 reads TGTGCCAGCAGCCAGGAGACAGGTTATACTGAAGCTTTCTTT. Translation: CASSQETGYTEAFF.